Below, 13 T cell receptor beta chains from the same sample are listed, as sequenced in a study of shared clonotypes between healthy human individuals. Data came from immunoSEQ multiplex PCR; TCRdb stores just in-frame clones and leaves some out. This sample has some 2,000,000 clones, with roughly 94% found just once. Sequences were obtained from naive CD4+ T cells sorted from blood. Sample subset: CD45RA+ positively selected. The receptors derive from a man aged 18-30 years in good health.

The gene calls are TRBV4-3 and TRBJ2-6; 7 bases match TRBD1. Germline lookup yields CDR1 LGHNA and CDR2 YSLEER. CDR3 length equals 17 residues. V lost 4 bases to trimming and J lost 0 bases; unmatched junction nucleotides: 6. The CDR3 coding sequence is TGCGCCAGCAGCCGGGACAGCCCCGGCTCTGGGGCCAACGTCCTGACTTTC. Residues: CASSRDSPGSGANVLTF.

The rearrangement uses TRBV9 and TRBJ2-5; 8 nucleotides agree with TRBD1. J lost 3 bases, V lost 2 bases, and 6 bases had no gene match. In germline, CDR1 is SGDLS, CDR2 YYNGEE. The CDR3 extends over 15 amino acids. The CDR3 sequence: CASSVGTGAKETQYF. CDR3 coding DNA: TGTGCCAGCAGCGTCGGGACAGGAGCTAAAGAGACCCAGTACTTC.

The chain carries TRBV4-2 and TRBJ2-7; TRBD1 agrees at 11 bases. CDR1 is LGHNA, CDR2 YNFKEQ, per germline. V was clipped by 4 bases and J by 0 bases; unmatched bases: 2. The CDR3 has 15 amino acids. CDR3 in amino acids: CASSLGTGGSYEQYF. DNA of the CDR3: TGTGCCAGCAGCCTTGGGACAGGGGGCTCCTACGAGCAGTACTTC.

The V gene is TRBV5-5, the J gene TRBJ1-5; no reliable D call. The CDR3 covers 12 residues. CDR1 is SGHKS, CDR2 YYEKEE, per germline (reference sequence). Trimming took 0 bases from V and 5 from J, leaving 3 bases between them. The CDR3 DNA sequence: TGTGCCAGCAGCTTGGTGGATCAGCCCCAGCATTTT. Translating gives CASSLVDQPQHF.

With regard to this clone: The sample contains more than one DNA sequence encoding this CDR3. V and J are TRBV5-1 and TRBJ1-2; no clear D. The germline V and J ends were trimmed by 0 bases and 0 bases, with 9 bases remaining between them. This CDR3 contains 15 residues. CDR1 is SGHRS, CDR2 YFSETQ, per germline. The CDR3: CASSLGAKANYGYTF. CDR3 sequence (DNA): TGCGCCAGCAGCTTGGGAGCAAAAGCTAACTATGGCTACACCTTC.

V and J are TRBV27 and TRBJ2-7; TRBD2 matches at 10 bases. The ends lost 2 bases at V and 5 bases at J; junction bases unmatched: 9. This CDR3 is 16 amino acids long. CDR1 is MNHEY and CDR2 is SMNVEV in the germline V gene (reference sequence). The CDR3 DNA follows: TGTGCCAGCAGTTTAGCCGCTAGCGGGAGCTACCACGAGCAGTACTTC. Translation: CASSLAASGSYHEQYF.

Details on this clone: This specimen includes other DNA sequences encoding the same CDR3. CDR3 sequence (DNA): TGTGCCAGCAGAGCCGGGACTAGCGGGTCCTACGAGCAGTACTTC. It is translated as CASRAGTSGSYEQYF. The chain employs TRBV6-1 and TRBJ2-7, with 12 bases lining up with TRBD2. The V segment lost 6 bases and the J segment 1 base; nucleotides outside the gene matches: 4. CDR1 MNHNS and CDR2 SASEGT come from the germline V gene. This CDR3 is 15 amino acids long.

This clone occurred a few times. V gene TRBV10-3 combines with J gene TRBJ1-5; 7 bases are a match to TRBD1. Germline V gene lookup returns CDR1 ENHRY and CDR2 SYGVKD. This CDR3 is 13 amino acids long. V was clipped by 10 bases and J by 2 bases; unmatched bases: 5. This chain's CDR3 is CATRTGRNQPQHF. The CDR3 DNA sequence: TGTGCCACCCGGACAGGCCGCAATCAGCCCCAGCATTTT.

V and J are TRBV7-9 and TRBJ2-7; maybe TRBD1 (5 bases). The germline V and J ends were trimmed by 5 bases and 6 bases, with 14 bases remaining between them. The CDR3 extends over 13 amino acids. Germline values: CDR1 SEHNR, CDR2 FQNEAQ (reference sequence). The CDR3 region is CASSPQGRAEQYF. The CDR3 coding sequence is TGTGCCAGCAGCCCCCAGGGTAGGGCCGAGCAGTACTTC.

The gene calls are TRBV5-1 and TRBJ1-1; TRBD1 aligns across 8 bases. The CDR3 loop spans 14 amino acids. CDR1 is SGHRS, CDR2 YFSETQ, per germline. V dropped 7 bases and J dropped 5; count of bases not matched to a gene: 10. In DNA form, the CDR3 reads TGCGCCAGCGAGGGGACAGGCCGAACAACTGAAGCTTTCTTT. Protein product: CASEGTGRTTEAFF.

The chain recombines TRBV10-1 with TRBJ2-2, with 9 positions matching TRBD1. This CDR3 comprises 15 residues. Germline assignment: CDR1 WNHNN and CDR2 SYGVQD (reference sequence). Germline trimming cut 5 bases from V and 5 bases from J; bases unmatched to any gene: 6. The CDR3 region has the DNA TGCGCCAGCAGTACCGGGACAGGGAGAACCGGGGAGCTGTTTTTT. Protein product: CASSTGTGRTGELFF.

The chain carries TRBV5-4 and TRBJ1-2; D is possibly TRBD1 (6 bases). Deletions cut 6 bases from V and 4 bases from J, with 10 bases between. CDR1 is SGHNT and CDR2 is YYREEE in the germline V gene (reference sequence). The CDR3 extends over 12 amino acids. The CDR3 protein is CASKGVVYGYTF. The CDR3 coding sequence is TGTGCCAGCAAGGGGGTCGTCTATGGCTACACCTTC.

This rearrangement joins TRBV6-5 to TRBJ2-7, with D possibly being TRBD1 or TRBD2 (6 bases each). The CDR3 sequence is 16 residues long. The V and J ends lost 0 bases and 4 bases respectively, with 16 bases between them. The germline gives CDR1 MNHEY, CDR2 SVGAGI. The DNA of the CDR3 is TGTGCCAGCAGTTACTCCGGGGGCAAGCAGAGTTACGAGCAGTACTTC. It yields the protein CASSYSGGKQSYEQYF.